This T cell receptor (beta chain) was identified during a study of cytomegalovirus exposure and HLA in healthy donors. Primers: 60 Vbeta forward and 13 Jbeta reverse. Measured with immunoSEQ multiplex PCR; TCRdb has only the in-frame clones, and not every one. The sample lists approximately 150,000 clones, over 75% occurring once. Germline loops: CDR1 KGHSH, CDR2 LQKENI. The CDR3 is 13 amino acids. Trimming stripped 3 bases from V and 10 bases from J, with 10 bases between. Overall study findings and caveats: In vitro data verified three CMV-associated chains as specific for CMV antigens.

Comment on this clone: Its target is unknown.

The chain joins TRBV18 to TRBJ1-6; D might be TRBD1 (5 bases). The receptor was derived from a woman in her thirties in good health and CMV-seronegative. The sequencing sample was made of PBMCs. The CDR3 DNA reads TGTGCCAGCTCACCGGCGGGGGACTCACCCCTCCACTTT. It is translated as CASSPAGDSPLHF. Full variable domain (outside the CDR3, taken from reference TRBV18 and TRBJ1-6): NAGVMQNPRHLVRRRGQEARLRCSPMKGHSHVYWYRQLPEEGLKFMVYLQKENIIDESGMPKERFSAEFPKEGPSILRIQQVVRGDSAAYFCASSPAGDSPLHFGNGTRLTVT.